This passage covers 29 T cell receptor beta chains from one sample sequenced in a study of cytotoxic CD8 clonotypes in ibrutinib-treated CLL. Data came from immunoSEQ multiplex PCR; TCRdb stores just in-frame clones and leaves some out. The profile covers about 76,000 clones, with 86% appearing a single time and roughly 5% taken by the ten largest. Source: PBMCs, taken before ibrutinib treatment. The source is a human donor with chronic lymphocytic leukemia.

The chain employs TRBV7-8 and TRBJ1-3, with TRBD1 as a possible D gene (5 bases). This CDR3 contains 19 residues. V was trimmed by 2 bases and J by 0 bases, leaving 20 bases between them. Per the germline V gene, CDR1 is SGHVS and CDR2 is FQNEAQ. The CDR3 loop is CASSLRGTGTSFSGNTIYF. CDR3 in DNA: TGTGCCAGCAGCTTACGGGGGACCGGGACCTCATTCTCTGGAAACACCATATATTTT.

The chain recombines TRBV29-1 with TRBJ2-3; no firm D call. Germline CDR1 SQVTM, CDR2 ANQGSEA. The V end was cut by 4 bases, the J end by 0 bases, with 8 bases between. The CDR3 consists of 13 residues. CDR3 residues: CSVVVGSTDTQYF. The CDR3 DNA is TGCAGCGTTGTGGTCGGAAGCACAGATACGCAGTATTTT.

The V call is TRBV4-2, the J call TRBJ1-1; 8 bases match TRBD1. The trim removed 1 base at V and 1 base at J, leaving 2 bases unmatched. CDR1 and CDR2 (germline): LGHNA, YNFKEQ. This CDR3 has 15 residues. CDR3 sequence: CASSQGQGPNTEAFF. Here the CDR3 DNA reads TGTGCCAGCAGCCAAGGACAGGGGCCGAACACTGAAGCTTTCTTT.

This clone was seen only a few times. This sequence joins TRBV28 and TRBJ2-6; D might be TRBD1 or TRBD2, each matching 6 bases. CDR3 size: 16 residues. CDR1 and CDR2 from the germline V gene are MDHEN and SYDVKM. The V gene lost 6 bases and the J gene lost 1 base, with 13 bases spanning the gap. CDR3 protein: CASRGTDRSGANVLTF. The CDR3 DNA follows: TGTGCCAGCAGGGGGACTGACAGGTCTGGGGCCAACGTCCTGACTTTC. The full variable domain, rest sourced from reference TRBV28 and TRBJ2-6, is DVKVTQSSRYLVKRTGEKVFLECVQDMDHENMFWYRQDPGLGLRLIYFSYDVKMKEKGDIPEGYSVSREKKERFSLILESASTNQTSMYLCASRGTDRSGANVLTFGAGSRLTVL.

CDR3 DNA sequence: TGTGCCAGCAGCTCAGAAGTTCATGGTAATGAAAAACTGTTTTTT. It translates to CASSSEVHGNEKLFF. The chain is built from TRBV5-4 and TRBJ1-4; D ambiguous. The CDR3 spans 15 residues. V was shortened by 3 bases and J by 4 bases, with 13 bases between the two germline ends. Germline CDR1 is SGHNT and CDR2 is YYREEE (reference sequence).

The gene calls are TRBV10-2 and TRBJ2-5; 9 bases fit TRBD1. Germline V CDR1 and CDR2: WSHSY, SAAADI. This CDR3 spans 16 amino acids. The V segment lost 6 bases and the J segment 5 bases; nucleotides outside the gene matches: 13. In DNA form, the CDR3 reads TGCGCCAGCAGCCTCCTACAGGGGGCGGGTTTGGAGACCCAGTACTTC. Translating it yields CASSLLQGAGLETQYF.

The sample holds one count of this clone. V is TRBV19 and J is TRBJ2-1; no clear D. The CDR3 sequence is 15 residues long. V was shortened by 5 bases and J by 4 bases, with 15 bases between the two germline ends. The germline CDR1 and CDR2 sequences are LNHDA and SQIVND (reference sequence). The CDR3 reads CASSPEHTPYNEQFF. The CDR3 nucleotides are TGTGCCAGTAGTCCCGAGCACACACCATACAATGAGCAGTTCTTC.

DNA for the CDR3: TGTGCCAGCAGCCAAGATACTGGGACGGGAGGGCTCCAAAACTTAGTAGATACGCAGTATTTT. Protein: CASSQDTGTGGLQNLVDTQYF. V and J are TRBV4-2 and TRBJ2-3; TRBD2 matches at 8 bases. The germline CDR1 and CDR2 sequences are LGHNA and YNFKEQ. The CDR3 is 21 amino acids. V trimming: 0 bases; J trimming: 5 bases; junction bases outside the gene matches: 22.

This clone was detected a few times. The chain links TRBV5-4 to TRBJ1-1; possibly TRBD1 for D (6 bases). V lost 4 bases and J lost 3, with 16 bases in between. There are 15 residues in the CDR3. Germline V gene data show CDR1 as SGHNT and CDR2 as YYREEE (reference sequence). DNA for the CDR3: TGTGCCAGCAGCCCACAATCAAAGGGGGACACTGAAGCTTTCTTT. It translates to CASSPQSKGDTEAFF.

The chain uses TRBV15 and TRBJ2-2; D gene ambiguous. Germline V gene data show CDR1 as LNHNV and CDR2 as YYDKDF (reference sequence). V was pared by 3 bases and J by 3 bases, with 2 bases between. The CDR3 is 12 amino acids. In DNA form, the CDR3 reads TGTGCCACCAGCAGGTACACCGGGGAGCTGTTTTTT. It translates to CATSRYTGELFF.

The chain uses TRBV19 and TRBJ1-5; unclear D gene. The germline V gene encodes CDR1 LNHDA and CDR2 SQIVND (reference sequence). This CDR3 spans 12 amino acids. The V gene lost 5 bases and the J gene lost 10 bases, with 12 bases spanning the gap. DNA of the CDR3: TGTGCCAGTAGTCCCGGGAGGCTACCCCAGCATTTT. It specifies CASSPGRLPQHF.

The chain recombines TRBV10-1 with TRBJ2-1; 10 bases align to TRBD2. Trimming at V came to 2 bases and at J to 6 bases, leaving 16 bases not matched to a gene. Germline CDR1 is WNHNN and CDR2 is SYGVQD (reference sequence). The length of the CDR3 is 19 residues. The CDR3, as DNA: TGCGCCAGCAGTGAGCCATATTCGCCACTAGCGGGACAGGCCAATGAGCAGTTCTTC. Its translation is CASSEPYSPLAGQANEQFF.

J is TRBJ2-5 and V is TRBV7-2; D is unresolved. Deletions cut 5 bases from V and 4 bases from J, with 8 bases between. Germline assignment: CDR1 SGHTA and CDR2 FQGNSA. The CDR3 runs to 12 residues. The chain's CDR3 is CASSPSVETQYF. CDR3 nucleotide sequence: TGTGCCAGCAGCCCCAGCGTAGAGACCCAGTACTTC.

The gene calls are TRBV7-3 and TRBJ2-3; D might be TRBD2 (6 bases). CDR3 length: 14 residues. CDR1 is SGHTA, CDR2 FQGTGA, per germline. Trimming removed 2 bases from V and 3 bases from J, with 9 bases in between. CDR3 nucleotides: TGTGCCAGCAGCTTAGGGGCGGGAACAGATACGCAGTATTTT. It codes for CASSLGAGTDTQYF.

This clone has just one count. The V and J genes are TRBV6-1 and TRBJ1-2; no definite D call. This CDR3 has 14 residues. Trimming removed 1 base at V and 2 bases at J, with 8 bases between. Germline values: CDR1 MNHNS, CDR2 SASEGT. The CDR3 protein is CASSEEGLNYGYTF. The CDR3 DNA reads TGTGCCAGCAGTGAAGAAGGCCTAAACTATGGCTACACCTTC.

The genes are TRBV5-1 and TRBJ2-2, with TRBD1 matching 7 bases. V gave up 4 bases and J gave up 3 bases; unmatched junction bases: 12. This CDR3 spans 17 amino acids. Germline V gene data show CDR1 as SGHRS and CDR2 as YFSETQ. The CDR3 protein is CASSRDPGQSDTGELFF. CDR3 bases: TGCGCCAGCAGCCGAGATCCGGGACAGTCGGACACCGGGGAGCTGTTTTTT.

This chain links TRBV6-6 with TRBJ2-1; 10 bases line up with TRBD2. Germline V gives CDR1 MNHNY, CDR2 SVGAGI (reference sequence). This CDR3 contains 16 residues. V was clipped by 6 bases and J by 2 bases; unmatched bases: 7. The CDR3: CASSRLAGGTYNEQFF. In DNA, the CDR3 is TGTGCCAGCAGCCGCTTAGCGGGAGGCACCTACAATGAGCAGTTCTTC.

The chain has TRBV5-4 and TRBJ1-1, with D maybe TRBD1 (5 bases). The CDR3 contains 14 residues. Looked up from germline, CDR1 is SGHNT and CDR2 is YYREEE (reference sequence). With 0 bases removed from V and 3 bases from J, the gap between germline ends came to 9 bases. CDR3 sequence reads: CASSLDQGHTEAFF. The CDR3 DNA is TGTGCCAGCAGCTTGGATCAGGGTCACACTGAAGCTTTCTTT.

CDR3 residues: CASSLTGTGTEAFF. DNA for the CDR3: TGTGCCAGCAGCTTGACAGGGACCGGCACTGAAGCTTTCTTT. The V and J genes are TRBV7-9 and TRBJ1-1; the match to TRBD1 covers 7 bases. Per the germline V gene, CDR1 is SEHNR and CDR2 is FQNEAQ (reference sequence). The CDR3 runs to 14 residues. Germline trimming cut 3 bases from V and 4 bases from J; bases unmatched to any gene: 5.

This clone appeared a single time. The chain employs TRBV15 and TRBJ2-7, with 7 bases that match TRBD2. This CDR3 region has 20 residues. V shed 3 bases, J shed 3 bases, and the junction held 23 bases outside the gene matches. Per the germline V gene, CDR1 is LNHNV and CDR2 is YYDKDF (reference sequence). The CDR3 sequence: CATSRVEIGRDYNTFYEQYF. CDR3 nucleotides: TGTGCCACCAGCAGGGTTGAGATTGGCCGGGACTATAATACATTCTACGAGCAGTACTTC.

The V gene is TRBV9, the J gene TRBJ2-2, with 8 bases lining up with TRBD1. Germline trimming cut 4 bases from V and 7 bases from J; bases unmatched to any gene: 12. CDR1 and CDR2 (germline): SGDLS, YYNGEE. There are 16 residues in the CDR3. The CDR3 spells CASSPPDRDRGGELFF. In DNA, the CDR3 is TGTGCCAGCAGCCCCCCGGACAGGGATCGGGGCGGGGAGCTGTTTTTT. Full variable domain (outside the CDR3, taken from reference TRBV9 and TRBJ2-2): DSGVTQTPKHLITATGQRVTLRCSPRSGDLSVYWYQQSLDQGLQFLIQYYNGEERAKGNILERFSAQQFPDLHSELNLSSLELGDSALYFCASSPPDRDRGGELFFGEGSRLTVL.

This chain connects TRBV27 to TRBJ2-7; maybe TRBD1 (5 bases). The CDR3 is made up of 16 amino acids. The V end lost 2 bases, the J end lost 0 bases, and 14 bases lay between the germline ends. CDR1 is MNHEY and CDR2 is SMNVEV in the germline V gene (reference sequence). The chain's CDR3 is CASSLGAGPASYEQYF. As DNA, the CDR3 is TGTGCCAGCAGTTTAGGGGCAGGGCCGGCCTCCTACGAGCAGTACTTC.

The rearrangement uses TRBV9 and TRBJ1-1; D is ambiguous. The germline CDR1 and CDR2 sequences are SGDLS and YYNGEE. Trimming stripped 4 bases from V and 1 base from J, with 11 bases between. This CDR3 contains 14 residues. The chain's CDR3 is CASSPGVPNTEAFF. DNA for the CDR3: TGTGCCAGCAGCCCCGGGGTCCCGAACACTGAAGCTTTCTTT.

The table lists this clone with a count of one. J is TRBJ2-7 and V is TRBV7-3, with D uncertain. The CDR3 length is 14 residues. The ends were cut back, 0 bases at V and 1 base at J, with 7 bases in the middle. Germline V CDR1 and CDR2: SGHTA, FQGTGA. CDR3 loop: CASSLTGRSYEQYF. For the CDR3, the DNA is TGTGCCAGCAGCTTAACAGGGCGGTCCTACGAGCAGTACTTC.

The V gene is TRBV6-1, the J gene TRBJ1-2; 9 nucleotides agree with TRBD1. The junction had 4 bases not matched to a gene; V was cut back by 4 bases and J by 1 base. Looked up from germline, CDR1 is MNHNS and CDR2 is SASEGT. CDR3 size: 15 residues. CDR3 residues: CASSVRDRVNYGYTF. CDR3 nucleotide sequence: TGTGCCAGCAGTGTAAGGGACAGGGTTAACTATGGCTACACCTTC.

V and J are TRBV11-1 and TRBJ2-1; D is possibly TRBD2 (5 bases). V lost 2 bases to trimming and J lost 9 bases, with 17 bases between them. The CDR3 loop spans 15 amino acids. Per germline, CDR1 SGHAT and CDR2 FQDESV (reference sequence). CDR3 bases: TGTGCCAGCAGCTTAAACCCAGCGGTGACCGCTGAGCAGTTCTTC. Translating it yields CASSLNPAVTAEQFF.

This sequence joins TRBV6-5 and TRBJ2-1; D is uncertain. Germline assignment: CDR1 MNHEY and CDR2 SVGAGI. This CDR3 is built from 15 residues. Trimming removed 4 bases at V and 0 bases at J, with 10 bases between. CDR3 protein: CASSSGSSSYNEQFF. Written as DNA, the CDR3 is TGTGCCAGCAGTTCTGGCAGCAGCTCCTACAATGAGCAGTTCTTC.

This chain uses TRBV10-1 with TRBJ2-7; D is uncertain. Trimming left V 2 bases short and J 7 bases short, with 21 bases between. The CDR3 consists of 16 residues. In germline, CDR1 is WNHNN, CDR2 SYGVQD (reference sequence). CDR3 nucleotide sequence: TGCGCCAGCAGTGAGCGACCGGGCCCTACGGCTGTAGAGCAGTACTTC. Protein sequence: CASSERPGPTAVEQYF.

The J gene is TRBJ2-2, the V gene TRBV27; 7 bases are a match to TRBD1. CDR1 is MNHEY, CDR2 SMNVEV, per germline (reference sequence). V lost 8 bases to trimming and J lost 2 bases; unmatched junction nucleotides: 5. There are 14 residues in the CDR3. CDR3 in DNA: TGTGCCAGCCTGAGGGGGCCTAACACCGGGGAGCTGTTTTTT. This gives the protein CASLRGPNTGELFF.